These T cell receptor beta chains were read from a single sample in a study of blood T cell repertoires in COVID-19. Libraries were prepared by immunoSEQ multiplex PCR; TCRdb keeps only in-frame clonotypes and omits some of them. The sample shows about 140,000 clones, 65% to 90% of them seen only once. The sample consisted of peripheral blood. These receptors all come from a woman aged 55-70 years with active or convalescent COVID-19. The CDR3 runs from the conserved cysteine through the conserved F or W. D genes are given only for firm matches. Clone sizes are given selectively: once, few, many, or a class where the clone is expanded.

TRBD1,16,TRBJ1-1,TRBV7-9,.,TGTGCCAGCAGTCCACTCGGTGGGACAGGGAACACTGAAGCTTTCTTT,CASSPLGGTGNTEAFF
TRBD2,17,TRBJ2-3,TRBV19,.,TGTGCCAGCCAGGGATCTAGCGGGCCCGGCGGTACAGATACGCAGTATTTT,CASQGSSGPGGTDTQYF
TRBD1,15,TRBJ2-2,TRBV10-1,.,TGCGCCAGCAGTGAGGGACAGGGTGTTCGCGGGGAGCTGTTTTTT,CASSEGQGVRGELFF
.,16,TRBJ1-6,TRBV15,once,TGTGCCACCAGCAGAGAGGGAGGGACTCATAATTCACCCCTCCACTTT,CATSREGGTHNSPLHF
.,14,TRBJ1-5,TRBV19,.,TGTGCCAGTTCGACAGTCAACGGCAATCAGCCCCAGCATTTT,CASSTVNGNQPQHF
TRBD1,13,TRBJ2-1,TRBV28,.,TGTGCCAGCAGTCTGACAGGGTTTGATGAGCAGTTCTTC,CASSLTGFDEQFF
TRBD2,14,TRBJ2-7,TRBV20-1,once,TGCAGTGCTATTGACGCGGGAGTCTCCTACGAGCAGTACTTC,CSAIDAGVSYEQYF
TRBD2,14,TRBJ2-7,TRBV30,.,TGTGCCTGGACGGCCCCGCGGGGGTCCTACGAGCAGTACTTC,CAWTAPRGSYEQYF
.,15,TRBJ1-2,TRBV3-1/TRBV3-2,.,TGTGCCAGCAGCCAAAGGGGCCGTATCGTCGATGGCTACACCTTC,CASSQRGRIVDGYTF
TRBD2,15,TRBJ2-5,TRBV19,.,TGTGCCAGTAGCGCTATAGCGGGAGGGCGGGAGACCCAGTACTTC,CASSAIAGGRETQYF
.,16,TRBJ2-1,TRBV15,.,TGTGCCACCAGCTCCGGGGGGCTAGCCGGGGGTCGGGAGCAGTTCTTC,CATSSGGLAGGREQFF
TRBD2,17,TRBJ2-1,TRBV5-4,.,TGTGCCAGCAGCGGTTTGACTAGCGGGGGGGGTCTGGATGAGCAGTTCTTC,CASSGLTSGGGLDEQFF
TRBD1,14,TRBJ1-2,TRBV28,.,TGTGCCAGCAGGACCACAGGGGTGGTAAATGGCTACACCTTC,CASRTTGVVNGYTF
.,14,TRBJ1-3,TRBV5-1,.,TGCGCCAGCAGCTCGGACAGTACTGGAAACACCATATATTTT,CASSSDSTGNTIYF
TRBD2,16,TRBJ2-3,TRBV5-1,.,TGCGCCAGCAGCTACCGACTAGCGGGAGTCACAGATACGCAGTATTTT,CASSYRLAGVTDTQYF
TRBD2,18,TRBJ2-1,TRBV6-2/TRBV6-3,.,TGTGCCAGCAGTTACCCGAAGTCCGGGACTAGCGGGAGTCATGAGCAGTTCTTC,CASSYPKSGTSGSHEQFF
.,14,TRBJ1-1,TRBV6-5,.,TGTGCCAGCAGTTACAGGGGGGGCATTCCTGAAGCTTTCTTT,CASSYRGGIPEAFF
.,15,TRBJ2-3,TRBV5-1,.,TGCGCCAGCAGCTTGTCCCAGGGGAGGGCAGATACGCAGTATTTT,CASSLSQGRADTQYF